Included here is one TCR beta chain sequence, with context. Trimming pared 4 bases from V and 1 base from J, leaving 11 bases between. The CDR3 totals 15 residues. Germline CDR1 SGHTA, CDR2 FQGNSA. This specimen belongs to a study of control samples from healthy donors and cancer patients. The repertoire was sequenced with immunoSEQ multiplex PCR; TCRdb's copy has only in-frame clones and lacks some. The sample yields approximately 49,000 clones, about 86% seen once. Sequencing was performed on PBMCs. This clonotype was obtained from a woman aged 45-60 years with lung cancer. The chain recombines TRBV7-2 with TRBJ1-3, with D tentatively TRBD1 (6 bases). The CDR3: CASSSPGESGNTIYF. The CDR3 DNA follows: TGTGCCAGCAGCTCTCCAGGGGAATCTGGAAACACCATATATTTT.